The entry that follows covers one T cell receptor (beta chain) sequence. The length of the CDR3 is 16 residues. From germline, CDR1 is SGHNT and CDR2 YYREEE (reference sequence). V trimming: 2 bases; J trimming: 3 bases; junction bases outside the gene matches: 7. These data originate in a study of blood T cell repertoires in COVID-19. Study-level information: Sources were T cells, B-cell-depleted T cells, or PBMCs; the material itself was cDNA or gDNA.

Clones were sequenced by immunoSEQ multiplex PCR, and TCRdb holds only the in-frame ones, with some missing. The sample carries about 180,000 clones, 80% to 85% recorded once. The TCR sequence derives from a woman in her seventies with COVID-19, enrolled during active disease. The specimen sequenced was peripheral blood. This rearrangement joins TRBV5-4 to TRBJ2-3; 9 nucleotides match TRBD2. The CDR3 region has the DNA TGTGCCAGCAGCTTAGGCGGGAGGGCAGGTACAGATACGCAGTATTTT. This translates into CASSLGGRAGTDTQYF.